Sequencing of this T cell receptor (beta chain) was carried out in a study of PD-L1 blockade in urothelial cancer. Study at large: Most patients, about 85% of the roughly 29, were males with bladder-origin cancer. Blood analysis was done at 3 weeks (second dose) and 6 weeks after treatment began.

The cohort comprised individuals with locally advanced or metastatic urothelial carcinoma. Only in-frame clones appear in the TCRdb table, and some are missing; sequencing was by immunoSEQ multiplex PCR. The repertoire has 50,000 or so clones, 60% to 85% of them found once; the top ten carry 3.5% to 4.5%. Germline CDR1 and CDR2: SGHTA and FQGTGA. V trimming: 5 bases; J trimming: 4 bases; junction bases outside the gene matches: 6. The CDR3 runs to 16 residues. About this clone: Its specificity is unknown.

Regarding the study as a whole: Durable benefit accompanied greater 3-week expansion of tumor-associated blood clones.

V usage is TRBV7-3 and J usage is TRBJ2-2; TRBD1 agrees at 11 bases. This sequence originates from a man between 65 and 79 years old with urothelial cancer. The sample here was PBMCs, taken around atezolizumab (anti-PD-L1) treatment. The CDR3: CASSPGQGARTGELFF. The CDR3 DNA reads as TGTGCCAGCAGCCCAGGACAGGGGGCGCGCACCGGGGAGCTGTTTTTT.